These 29 T cell receptor beta chains share one sample of origin, sequenced in a study of blood T cell repertoires in COVID-19. TCRdb's table, derived via immunoSEQ multiplex PCR, lists solely in-frame clones and lacks some. The top ten hold roughly 6.3% of the sample, which has approximately 230,000 clones, about nine tenths seen once. The sample consisted of peripheral blood. Source of these receptors: a woman in her thirties with COVID-19, enrolled during active disease.

This clone was observed once. CDR3: CASSSPRTSGGFTDTQYF. The CDR3 nucleotides are TGTGCCAGCAGCTCTCCTCGGACTAGCGGGGGGTTCACAGATACGCAGTATTTT. The V gene is TRBV13, the J gene TRBJ2-3; 14 bases align to TRBD2. The CDR3 runs to 18 residues. With 4 bases clipped from V and 2 bases from J, the junction kept 8 bases outside the gene matches. The V gene's germline CDR1 is PRHDT and CDR2 FYEKMQ (reference sequence).

The chain joins TRBV5-6 to TRBJ2-7; the match to TRBD2 covers 7 bases. The CDR3 covers 15 residues. The V gene's germline CDR1 is SGHDT and CDR2 YYEEEE. V shed 2 bases and J 6 bases; nucleotides not matched to a gene: 11. The CDR3 DNA reads as TGTGCCAGCAGCTTTTTGGAGCGGGGTGTCCCCGAGCAGTACTTC. Its translation is CASSFLERGVPEQYF.

V and J are TRBV20-1 and TRBJ1-1; D remains unclear. From germline, CDR1 is DFQATT and CDR2 SNEGSKA (reference sequence). The CDR3 extends over 11 amino acids. V lost 2 bases and J lost 5, with 6 bases in between. CDR3 nucleotides: TGCAGTGCTAGACCCGGGACTGAAGCTTTCTTT. Encoded protein: CSARPGTEAFF.

The rearrangement joins TRBV5-1 to TRBJ2-7; TRBD1 matches at 7 bases. The CDR3 is 11 residues long. The V and J ends lost 3 bases and 13 bases, in that order; junction bases with no gene match: 7. Germline lookup yields CDR1 SGHRS and CDR2 YFSETQ. DNA for the CDR3: TGCGCCAGCAGCTATACAGGGGTCGTATACTTC. This codes for CASSYTGVVYF.

This rearrangement joins TRBV3-1 (or the pseudogene TRBV3-2) to TRBJ2-3, with D unresolved. The germline V gene has CDR1 LGHDT and CDR2 YNNKEL (reference sequence). This CDR3 contains 12 residues. Trimming took off 5 bases at V and 4 bases at J, with 7 bases between the two ends. Here the CDR3 reads CASSFSADTQYF. Written as DNA, the CDR3 is TGTGCCAGCAGCTTTTCAGCAGATACGCAGTATTTT.

V gene TRBV5-4 combines with J gene TRBJ2-3; 12 bases fit TRBD2. With V trimmed by 0 bases and J by 4 bases, 0 bases remained unmatched. CDR3 length: 15 residues. Germline CDR1 is SGHNT and CDR2 is YYREEE (reference sequence). The CDR3 spells CASSLGLAGADTQYF. The CDR3 nucleotides are TGTGCCAGCAGCTTGGGACTAGCGGGGGCAGATACGCAGTATTTT.

The V gene is TRBV19, the J gene TRBJ2-5; D might be TRBD1 (6 bases). V shed 6 bases and J shed 4 bases, with 18 bases lying between them. The germline gives CDR1 LNHDA, CDR2 SQIVND (reference sequence). CDR3 length equals 15 residues. CDR3: CASSPVGQGSETQYF. The CDR3 DNA reads TGTGCCAGTAGCCCCGTTGGGCAGGGGTCAGAGACCCAGTACTTC.

This rearrangement joins TRBV6-6 to TRBJ1-5; D remains unclear. The CDR3 contains 13 residues. Germline lookup yields CDR1 MNHNY and CDR2 SVGAGI (reference sequence). Trimming shortened V by 5 bases and J by 0 bases, and 5 bases separated the two germline ends. As DNA, the CDR3 is TGTGCCAGCAGTATTAATAGCAATCAGCCCCAGCATTTT. Encoded protein: CASSINSNQPQHF.

The sample holds a few counts of this clone. The J gene is TRBJ1-3, the V gene TRBV18; 8 bases are shared with TRBD1. Trimming removed 3 bases from V and 4 bases from J; junction bases left unmatched: 8. The CDR3 is made up of 16 amino acids. Germline loops: CDR1 KGHSH, CDR2 LQKENI. CDR3 in amino acids: CASSPTGQGTGNTIYF. The CDR3, as DNA: TGTGCCAGCTCACCGACAGGACAGGGCACCGGAAACACCATATATTTT.

The genes are TRBV7-9 and TRBJ2-2; tentative D call: TRBD1 (6 bases). The germline V gene encodes CDR1 SEHNR and CDR2 FQNEAQ (reference sequence). The ends were cut back, 8 bases at V and 5 bases at J, with 15 bases in the middle. This CDR3 comprises 14 residues. This CDR3 reads CASFRGSRTGELFF. The DNA for the CDR3 is TGTGCCAGCTTTAGGGGGAGTAGGACCGGGGAGCTGTTTTTT. The full variable domain, rest sourced from reference TRBV7-9 and TRBJ2-2, is DTGVSQNPRHKITKRGQNVTFRCDPISEHNRLYWYRQTLGQGPEFLTYFQNEAQLEKSRLLSDRFSAERPKGSFSTLEIQRTEQGDSAMYLCASFRGSRTGELFFGEGSRLTVL.

This sequence joins TRBV7-9 and TRBJ2-5; the D gene is possibly TRBD2 (6 bases). The CDR3 covers 17 residues. Trimming shortened V by 0 bases and J by 5 bases, and 19 bases separated the two germline ends. Per the germline V gene, CDR1 is SEHNR and CDR2 is FQNEAQ (reference sequence). The CDR3 region is CASSLALGLGRGETQYF. CDR3 nucleotide sequence: TGTGCCAGCAGCTTAGCTCTGGGACTGGGCCGGGGGGAGACCCAGTACTTC.

This chain connects TRBV10-1 to TRBJ2-3, with 8 nucleotides matching TRBD1. Germline V lookup: CDR1 WNHNN, CDR2 SYGVQD (reference sequence). The CDR3 covers 14 residues. The J segment lost 4 bases and the V segment lost 2 bases, leaving 2 bases of the junction unmatched. This CDR3 reads CASSEAGGADTQYF. Here the CDR3 DNA reads TGCGCCAGCAGTGAGGCAGGGGGCGCAGATACGCAGTATTTT.

This clone was found once. The rearrangement joins TRBV5-6 to TRBJ1-2, with a possible D match to TRBD1 (6 bases). CDR3 length: 15 residues. Germline V gene lookup returns CDR1 SGHDT and CDR2 YYEEEE. V lost 0 bases and J 5 bases, leaving 14 bases between the germline ends. CDR3 sequence (DNA): TGTGCCAGCAGCTTGGTGGGGGCTAAATGGTATGGCTACACCTTC. As protein: CASSLVGAKWYGYTF.

The chain joins TRBV7-6 to TRBJ2-3; D perhaps matches TRBD2 (6 bases). The germline CDR1 and CDR2 sequences are SGHVS and FNYEAQ. V was pared by 5 bases and J by 7 bases, with 25 bases between. This CDR3 is built from 17 residues. This CDR3 is CASSPLDLSLLAHTQYF. DNA of the CDR3: TGTGCCAGCAGCCCCCTCGACCTCTCATTACTAGCCCATACGCAGTATTTT.

V is TRBV24-1 and J is TRBJ2-1; possible D gene TRBD2, 6 bases. The V gene's germline CDR1 is KGHDR and CDR2 SFDVKD. The germline V and J ends were trimmed by 2 bases and 10 bases, with 11 bases remaining between them. The CDR3 is 13 residues long. CDR3 amino acids: CATSDSDLAEQFF. The CDR3 coding sequence is TGTGCCACCAGTGATTCCGACCTAGCGGAGCAGTTCTTC.

The chain carries TRBV10-3 and TRBJ2-3; 9 bases are a match to TRBD2. The CDR3 loop spans 19 amino acids. CDR1 is ENHRY, CDR2 SYGVKD, per germline. V lost 6 bases to trimming and J lost 4 bases; unmatched junction nucleotides: 20. DNA of the CDR3: TGTGCCATCAGCGGGTCGGGCCTAGCGGGAATTGTGTCCGCAGATACGCAGTATTTT. Protein sequence: CAISGSGLAGIVSADTQYF.

This clone is a singleton in its sample. Mismatch with germline at one junction end may stem from a read error. The V and J genes are TRBV7-7 and TRBJ2-2, with 12 bases lining up with TRBD2. Germline loops: CDR1 SSHAT, CDR2 FNYEAQ (reference sequence). The CDR3 length is 18 residues. The CDR3 protein is CASSLFASGGANTGELFF. The CDR3 DNA is TGTGCTAGCAGCTTATTCGCTAGCGGGGGGGCGAACACCGGGGAGCTGTTTTTT.

This rearrangement joins TRBV24-1 to TRBJ2-3, with D uncertain. This CDR3 is 14 amino acids long. From germline, CDR1 is KGHDR and CDR2 SFDVKD. V dropped 0 bases and J dropped 6 bases, with 9 bases sitting between them. The CDR3 spells CATSDLRGGDTQYF. CDR3 in DNA: TGTGCCACCAGTGATTTGCGAGGTGGGGATACGCAGTATTTT.

The genes are TRBV7-9 and TRBJ1-4, with TRBD1 matching 8 bases. CDR1 SEHNR and CDR2 FQNEAQ come from the germline V gene (reference sequence). The CDR3 is made up of 14 amino acids. J was trimmed by 5 bases and V by 5 bases; bases with no gene match: 4. The CDR3 spells CASSQDRVNEKLFF. In nucleotides, the CDR3 is TGTGCCAGCAGCCAGGACAGGGTAAATGAAAAACTGTTTTTT.

This chain links TRBV7-9 with TRBJ2-5; TRBD2 agrees at 12 bases. J gave up 5 bases and V 4 bases, and 17 bases lay outside the gene matches. The germline CDR1 and CDR2 sequences are SEHNR and FQNEAQ (reference sequence). The CDR3 spans 19 residues. CDR3 region: CASSYFAQTSGGYRETQYF. CDR3 DNA: TGTGCCAGCAGCTACTTCGCCCAGACTAGCGGGGGATATCGGGAGACCCAGTACTTC. Variable domain in full (rest from reference TRBV7-9 and TRBJ2-5): DTGVSQNPRHKITKRGQNVTFRCDPISEHNRLYWYRQTLGQGPEFLTYFQNEAQLEKSRLLSDRFSAERPKGSFSTLEIQRTEQGDSAMYLCASSYFAQTSGGYRETQYFGPGTRLLVL.

The chain links TRBV3-1 (or the pseudogene TRBV3-2) to TRBJ1-6; D is possibly TRBD1 (5 bases). CDR3 length: 16 residues. Trimming stripped 2 bases from V and 7 bases from J, with 15 bases between. Germline values: CDR1 LGHDT, CDR2 YNNKEL (reference sequence). CDR3 nucleotides: TGTGCCAGCAGCCAAAATGGGGCAGGAAACAATTCACCCCTCCACTTT. It codes for CASSQNGAGNNSPLHF.

The V and J genes are TRBV6-5 and TRBJ1-2; TRBD1 matches 10 bases. Germline V gene sequence: CDR1 MNHEY, CDR2 SVGAGI. This CDR3 is built from 15 residues. With V trimmed by 6 bases and J by 3 bases, 7 bases remained unmatched. The CDR3 DNA sequence: TGTGCCAGCAGACCCGGGACAGGGGTAGACTATGGCTACACCTTC. Translation gives CASRPGTGVDYGYTF.

This clone appeared a single time. The chain has TRBV18 and TRBJ2-1, with TRBD1 identical over 10 bases. The CDR3 consists of 15 residues. Germline values: CDR1 KGHSH, CDR2 LQKENI. The V gene end was trimmed by 5 bases and the J gene end by 4 bases; junction bases not matched to a gene: 5. In DNA, the CDR3 is TGTGCCAGCTCAAAGACAGGGGGCGAGTACAATGAGCAGTTCTTC. Amino acid sequence: CASSKTGGEYNEQFF.

The chain uses TRBV28 and TRBJ1-2; D is perhaps TRBD1 (5 bases). With 7 bases removed from V and 8 bases from J, the gap between germline ends came to 20 bases. The CDR3 consists of 14 residues. Germline CDR1 reads MDHEN; CDR2 reads SYDVKM. The DNA for the CDR3 is TGTGCCAGCACCCCTAGCGGGGCACGGAGGGGCTACACCTTC. Protein product: CASTPSGARRGYTF.

This clone was counted a single time. The rearrangement joins TRBV11-3 to TRBJ1-2; 8 bases are a match to TRBD1. The CDR3 has 15 amino acids. The V and J ends lost 5 bases and 3 bases, in that order; junction bases with no gene match: 8. Germline V gives CDR1 SGHNT, CDR2 YENEEA. CDR3 in DNA: TGTGCCAGCAGCCCTACAGGGGGAGCCCACTATGGCTACACCTTC. Its protein product is CASSPTGGAHYGYTF.

The chain is built from TRBV9 and TRBJ2-3, with 9 bases fitting TRBD1. With 1 base clipped from V and 2 bases from J, the junction kept 5 bases outside the gene matches. CDR3 length: 16 residues. Germline-derived CDR1 and CDR2 are SGDLS and YYNGEE. The CDR3 reads CASSVRTGGLTDTQYF. In nucleotides, the CDR3 is TGTGCCAGCAGCGTACGCACAGGGGGCCTCACAGATACGCAGTATTTT.

This chain joins TRBV19 and TRBJ1-1; D not certain. V dropped 3 bases and J dropped 2 bases, with 10 bases sitting between them. The CDR3 loop spans 14 amino acids. CDR1 and CDR2 (germline): LNHDA, SQIVND (reference sequence). The CDR3 reads CASSILGINTEAFF. In DNA, the CDR3 is TGTGCCAGTAGTATTCTAGGTATAAACACTGAAGCTTTCTTT.

The CDR3 DNA is TGTGCCAGCAGCGTAGAACAGGGAGGGGAAGCTTTCTTT. Amino acids: CASSVEQGGEAFF. The chain recombines TRBV9 with TRBJ1-1; D is possibly TRBD1 (6 bases). The V gene lost 0 bases and the J gene lost 8 bases, with 11 bases spanning the gap. Germline V lookup: CDR1 SGDLS, CDR2 YYNGEE. The CDR3 is made up of 13 amino acids.

This chain uses TRBV7-6 with TRBJ2-7; tentatively, D is TRBD2 (5 bases). CDR1 and CDR2 from the germline V gene are SGHVS and FNYEAQ. The CDR3 is made up of 14 amino acids. The V end lost 2 bases, the J end lost 3 bases, and 11 bases lay between the germline ends. The CDR3, as DNA: TGTGCCAGCAGCTTACCCGGGAACAGCTACGAGCAGTACTTC. Protein product: CASSLPGNSYEQYF.